This T cell receptor (beta chain) was recovered during a study of beta chain features in type 1 diabetes. Study in general: Across every sample, around 98 million sorted cells were examined in total.

The V gene's germline CDR1 is SGHTA and CDR2 FQGNSA. CDR3 length: 15 residues. V lost 5 bases to trimming and J lost 0 bases, with 13 bases between them. Stem cell-like memory, regulatory, central memory and naive CD4+ cells were sorted via CD45RO/CCR7/CD25/CD127/CD95/CD27. This clone was observed a handful of times. Its antigen is undetermined. Reverse transcription of all isolated RNA meant that expressed TCRB transcripts were sequenced. Around 3.9 million reads on average were seen across naive, central memory and regulatory T cell samples. Profiling relied on immunoSEQ multiplex PCR, and the TCRdb table lists in-frame clones only, not all of them. The sample shows nearly 700,000 clones, roughly 13% of them seen only once. Study-wide results and limits: Patients' naive, central memory and regulatory TCRB repertoires appeared more alike than those of healthy donors. All four CD4+ subsets of Type 1 diabetes patients contained TCRB CDR3s that were moderately but significantly shorter.

The chain combines TRBV7-2 with TRBJ1-1; possible D gene TRBD1, 6 bases. The sequenced material came from naive CD4+ T cells from blood. The clonotype was recovered from a young man with type 1 diabetes. This chain's CDR3 is CASSRPGGMNTEAFF. The CDR3 region has the DNA TGTGCCAGCAGCCGCCCCGGGGGCATGAACACTGAAGCTTTCTTT.